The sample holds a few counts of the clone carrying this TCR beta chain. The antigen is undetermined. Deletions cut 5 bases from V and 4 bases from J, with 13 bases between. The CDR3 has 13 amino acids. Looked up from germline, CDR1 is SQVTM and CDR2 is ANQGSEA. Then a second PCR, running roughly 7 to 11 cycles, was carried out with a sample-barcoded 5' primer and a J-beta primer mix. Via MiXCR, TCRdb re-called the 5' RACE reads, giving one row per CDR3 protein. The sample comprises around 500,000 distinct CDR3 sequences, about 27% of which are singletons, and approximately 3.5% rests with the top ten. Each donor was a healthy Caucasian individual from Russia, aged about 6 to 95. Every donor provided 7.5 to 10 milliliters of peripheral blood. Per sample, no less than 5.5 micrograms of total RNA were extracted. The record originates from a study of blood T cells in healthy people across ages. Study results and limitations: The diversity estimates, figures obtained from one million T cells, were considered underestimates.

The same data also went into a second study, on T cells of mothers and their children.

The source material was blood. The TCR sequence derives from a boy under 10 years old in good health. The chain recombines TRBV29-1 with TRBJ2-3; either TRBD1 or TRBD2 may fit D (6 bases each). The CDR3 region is CSVPARGADTQYF. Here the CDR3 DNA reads TGCAGCGTTCCGGCTAGGGGGGCAGATACGCAGTATTTT.